A single sample gave rise to the 26 T cell receptor beta chains below, sequenced in a study of Ad26.COV2.S vaccination and SARS-CoV-2 variants (dated by TCRdb to the early 2020s). This specimen's time point label, per the study, means: individuals recovered from natural SARS-CoV-2 infection. The library was made by the immunoSEQ multiplex PCR assay. TCRdb limited this immuneACCESS table to in-frame rearrangements with V and J called. A share of clones is missing; checked studies link under half to unresolved V genes, and the rest is unexplained. The sample data list 300,000 to 450,000 clones, and around 92% of these were observed just once. The ten largest make up 3% to 4% of the sample. The sequencing here drew on peripheral blood, taken after recovery from COVID-19. Receptors were obtained from a human donor who had recovered from COVID-19.

CDR3 region: CASSRRNLNTEAFF. The CDR3 nucleotides read TGTGCCAGCTCCCGACGAAATCTGAACACTGAAGCTTTCTTT. V gene TRBV27 combines with J gene TRBJ1-1; D not certain. Germline V lookup: CDR1 MNHEY, CDR2 SMNVEV (reference sequence). The CDR3 is made up of 14 amino acids. Trimming cost V 8 bases and J 0 bases, with 13 bases left between them.

The rearrangement links TRBV15 to TRBJ2-2; 12 nucleotides agree with TRBD1. The V segment lost 0 bases and the J segment 6 bases; nucleotides outside the gene matches: 2. This CDR3 contains 16 residues. Per the germline V gene, CDR1 is LNHNV and CDR2 is YYDKDF (reference sequence). Here the CDR3 reads CATSRDGTGGPGELFF. The CDR3 coding sequence is TGTGCCACCAGCAGAGACGGGACAGGGGGCCCCGGGGAGCTGTTTTTT.

V is TRBV27 and J is TRBJ1-1, with a possible D match to TRBD1 (5 bases). CDR1 is MNHEY, CDR2 SMNVEV, per germline (reference sequence). The length of the CDR3 is 15 residues. Trimming removed 6 bases at V and 1 base at J, with 15 bases between. This chain's CDR3 is CASSQGPGRNTEAFF. The CDR3 nucleotides are TGTGCCAGCAGCCAGGGCCCGGGGCGGAACACTGAAGCTTTCTTT.

V and J are TRBV7-9 and TRBJ2-5; 15 bases line up with TRBD2. The trim removed 3 bases at V and 1 base at J, leaving 6 bases unmatched. The CDR3 contains 18 residues. Germline V gene data show CDR1 as SEHNR and CDR2 as FQNEAQ (reference sequence). CDR3 residues: CASSFPGTSGGPQETQYF. The CDR3 bases are TGTGCCAGCAGCTTCCCCGGGACTAGCGGGGGGCCCCAAGAGACCCAGTACTTC.

The V call is TRBV11-2, the J call TRBJ1-1, with TRBD1 as a possible D gene (6 bases). The CDR3 has 14 amino acids. V shed 2 bases and J shed 3 bases, with 10 bases lying between them. Germline CDR1 and CDR2: SGHAT and FQNNGV. In DNA, the CDR3 is TGTGCCAGCAGCTTACGGGGGGCTCACACTGAAGCTTTCTTT. Translating it yields CASSLRGAHTEAFF.

The rearrangement uses TRBV15 and TRBJ1-6; D is ambiguous. The CDR3 extends over 14 amino acids. CDR1 and CDR2 (germline): LNHNV, YYDKDF (reference sequence). V lost 3 bases, J lost 5 bases, and 8 bases lay in between. The CDR3 loop reads CATSRVQDNSPLHF. The CDR3 nucleotides read TGTGCCACCAGCAGGGTGCAGGATAATTCACCCCTCCACTTT.

V usage is TRBV2 and J usage is TRBJ2-3; D ambiguous. The CDR3 is 13 amino acids. Trimming took off 7 bases at V and 1 base at J, with 9 bases between the two ends. The germline V gene has CDR1 SNHLY and CDR2 FYNNEI. CDR3: CASNPLGTDTQYF. Here the CDR3 DNA reads TGTGCCAGCAACCCCTTGGGCACAGATACGCAGTATTTT.

This clone was seen only a few times. V usage is TRBV24-1 and J usage is TRBJ1-5; D might be TRBD1 (6 bases). V was pared by 5 bases and J by 7 bases, with 8 bases between. This CDR3 comprises 12 residues. CDR1 KGHDR and CDR2 SFDVKD come from the germline V gene. CDR3 DNA: TGTGCCACCAGTGCAGGGGCCCAGCCCCAGCATTTT. As protein: CATSAGAQPQHF.

The chain couples TRBV7-9 to TRBJ2-7; 12 bases agree with TRBD1. CDR3 length: 16 residues. V gave up 5 bases and J gave up 6 bases; unmatched junction bases: 11. Germline V CDR1 and CDR2: SEHNR, FQNEAQ (reference sequence). CDR3 DNA: TGTGCCAGCAGCAATCGGGGTGGGACAGGGGGCTTCGAGCAGTACTTC. Translating it yields CASSNRGGTGGFEQYF.

This clone was counted a single time. The CDR3 DNA sequence: TGCGCCAGCAGCCAGGGGGGCCTCGGAGGGGACAATGAGCAGTTCTTC. Protein: CASSQGGLGGDNEQFF. The chain uses TRBV5-1 and TRBJ2-1; tentative D call: TRBD1 (7 bases). The germline V and J ends were trimmed by 4 bases and 5 bases, with 19 bases remaining between them. CDR3 length equals 16 residues. Germline V CDR1 and CDR2: SGHRS, YFSETQ.

This clone was counted a single time. The genes are TRBV7-9 and TRBJ1-5, with D unclear. Germline V gives CDR1 SEHNR, CDR2 FQNEAQ (reference sequence). V was clipped by 2 bases and J by 0 bases, with 5 bases between them. This CDR3 has 14 amino acids. The CDR3 DNA sequence: TGTGCCAGCAGCTTATACGATAGCAATCAGCCCCAGCATTTT. Translated: CASSLYDSNQPQHF. The full variable domain, in which reference TRBV7-9 and TRBJ1-5 provide the parts outside the CDR3, is DTGVSQNPRHKITKRGQNVTFRCDPISEHNRLYWYRQTLGQGPEFLTYFQNEAQLEKSRLLSDRFSAERPKGSFSTLEIQRTEQGDSAMYLCASSLYDSNQPQHFGDGTRLSIL.

J is TRBJ2-3 and V is TRBV6-5; the match to TRBD2 covers 10 bases. The CDR3 is 15 amino acids. CDR1 is MNHEY, CDR2 SVGAGI, per germline. The V gene end was trimmed by 7 bases and the J gene end by 7 bases; junction bases not matched to a gene: 11. For the CDR3, the DNA is TGTGCCAGCACCGATCAGCGGGGGGGGGCAAATACGCAGTATTTT. This codes for CASTDQRGGANTQYF.

V is TRBV7-8 and J is TRBJ2-2; a weak D match, TRBD1 (5 bases). Germline values: CDR1 SGHVS, CDR2 FQNEAQ. The CDR3 runs 13 residues. V was clipped by 4 bases and J by 4 bases, with 7 bases between them. CDR3 protein: CASSWGRTGELFF. In DNA form, the CDR3 reads TGTGCCAGCAGCTGGGGCCGCACCGGGGAGCTGTTTTTT. Full variable domain (outside the CDR3, taken from reference TRBV7-8 and TRBJ2-2): GAGVSQSPRYKVAKRGQDVALRCDPISGHVSLFWYQQALGQGPEFLTYFQNEAQLDKSGLPSDRFFAERPEGSVSTLKIQRTQQEDSAVYLCASSWGRTGELFFGEGSRLTVL.

V usage is TRBV7-3 and J usage is TRBJ1-1, with D maybe TRBD1 (5 bases). The germline V gene encodes CDR1 SGHTA and CDR2 FQGTGA. The CDR3 is made up of 13 amino acids. With 6 bases removed from V and 1 base from J, the gap between germline ends came to 9 bases. DNA for the CDR3: TGTGCCAGCAGATTTACAGGGAACACTGAAGCTTTCTTT. The encoded protein is CASRFTGNTEAFF.

The chain uses TRBV18 and TRBJ1-2, with a possible D match to TRBD1 (5 bases). CDR1 and CDR2 from the germline V gene are KGHSH and LQKENI. V shed 1 base and J shed 2 bases, with 11 bases lying between them. CDR3 length equals 15 residues. CDR3 amino acids: CASSPLPGKNYGYTF. The CDR3 DNA is TGTGCCAGCTCACCACTCCCAGGGAAGAACTATGGCTACACCTTC.

The chain has TRBV2 and TRBJ1-5, with TRBD1 matching over 7 bases. The V gene end was trimmed by 6 bases and the J gene end by 1 base; junction bases not matched to a gene: 6. Germline V lookup: CDR1 SNHLY, CDR2 FYNNEI. The CDR3 totals 15 residues. CDR3 in DNA: TGTGCCAGCAGACGACAGGGAGGGAGCAATCAGCCCCAGCATTTT. It yields the protein CASRRQGGSNQPQHF.

The chain employs TRBV3-1 (or the pseudogene TRBV3-2) and TRBJ2-5; no clear D. CDR1 LGHDT and CDR2 YNNKEL come from the germline V gene (reference sequence). This CDR3 is 15 amino acids long. Trimming removed 0 bases at V and 4 bases at J, with 12 bases between. The CDR3 protein is CASSQDILPRETQYF. In DNA form, the CDR3 reads TGTGCCAGCAGCCAAGATATCCTCCCTAGAGAGACCCAGTACTTC.

This clone came up a few times. Other DNA sequences in the sample encode the same CDR3. This chain's CDR3 is CASSLGANYGYTF. The DNA of the CDR3 is TGTGCCAGCAGCTTGGGGGCTAACTATGGCTACACCTTC. The rearrangement links TRBV7-9 to TRBJ1-2; D possibly corresponds to TRBD1 (5 bases). This CDR3 is built from 13 residues. V lost 3 bases and J lost 0, with 5 bases in between. The V gene's germline CDR1 is SEHNR and CDR2 FQNEAQ (reference sequence).

This sequence joins TRBV7-2 and TRBJ2-7; perhaps TRBD1 as D (6 bases). The CDR3 sequence is 13 residues long. Trimming took off 5 bases at V and 0 bases at J, with 8 bases between the two ends. CDR1 is SGHTA and CDR2 is FQGNSA in the germline V gene. CDR3 in DNA: TGTGCCAGCAGCCGGACAGTCTCCTACGAGCAGTACTTC. Translated: CASSRTVSYEQYF.

The chain couples TRBV2 to TRBJ1-5, with 8 positions matching TRBD1. The V gene's germline CDR1 is SNHLY and CDR2 FYNNEI. V trimming: 5 bases; J trimming: 2 bases; junction bases outside the gene matches: 2. This CDR3 is built from 14 residues. The CDR3 reads CASSSTGGNQPQHF. As DNA, the CDR3 is TGTGCCAGCAGTTCGACAGGGGGCAATCAGCCCCAGCATTTT.

This chain links TRBV12-5 with TRBJ1-1, with TRBD1 identical over 7 bases. The CDR3 has 14 amino acids. The V gene's germline CDR1 is LGHNT and CDR2 FRNRAP. V was clipped by 6 bases and J by 4 bases; unmatched bases: 8. CDR3 residues: CASGRRQGTTEAFF. The CDR3 DNA is TGTGCTAGTGGCCGGAGACAGGGCACCACTGAAGCTTTCTTT.

The V call is TRBV9, the J call TRBJ2-6; D remains unclear. The CDR3 totals 14 residues. In germline, CDR1 is SGDLS, CDR2 YYNGEE. Trimming left V 4 bases short and J 4 bases short, with 9 bases between. CDR3 DNA sequence: TGTGCCAGCAGCCCCCAGGAGGGGGCCAACGTCCTGACTTTC. This sequence encodes CASSPQEGANVLTF.

Worth noting for this clone: Other nucleotide sequences from this sample produce the same CDR3. V usage is TRBV27 and J usage is TRBJ2-7, with D perhaps TRBD1 or TRBD2 (5 bases each). Germline V lookup: CDR1 MNHEY, CDR2 SMNVEV (reference sequence). The length of the CDR3 is 14 residues. V lost 0 bases, J lost 1 base, and 7 bases lay in between. The CDR3 is CASSLSGDSYEQYF. CDR3 DNA: TGTGCCAGCAGTTTATCGGGGGATTCCTACGAGCAGTACTTC.

The table lists this clone with a count of one. V and J are TRBV7-9 and TRBJ1-4, with D possibly matching TRBD1 (6 bases). The CDR3 length is 15 residues. V lost 1 base and J 6 bases, leaving 12 bases between the germline ends. Looked up from germline, CDR1 is SEHNR and CDR2 is FQNEAQ (reference sequence). CDR3 DNA: TGTGCCAGCAGCTTAGTTCAGGGGATTTATGAAAAACTGTTTTTT. This gives the protein CASSLVQGIYEKLFF.

This clone was seen just once. The V and J genes are TRBV6-2 or TRBV6-3 and TRBJ1-2; possible D gene TRBD1, 6 bases. CDR1 is MNHEY and CDR2 is SVGEGT in the germline V gene. V shed 4 bases and J shed 7 bases, with 22 bases lying between them. This CDR3 region has 16 residues. As DNA, the CDR3 is TGTGCCAGCAGTTTCTCCCGGACAGCTAGTTTGAGTGGCTACACCTTC. The encoded protein is CASSFSRTASLSGYTF.

This CDR3 reads CASIKKSVTGGAFF. Here the CDR3 DNA reads TGTGCCAGCATTAAGAAGAGTGTGACAGGAGGAGCTTTCTTT. The chain joins TRBV6-5 to TRBJ1-1; maybe TRBD1 (6 bases). CDR3 length: 14 amino acids. V lost 7 bases and J lost 10, with 22 bases in between. Per germline, CDR1 MNHEY and CDR2 SVGAGI.